What follows are 29 T cell receptor beta chains derived from one specimen sequenced in a study of cytomegalovirus exposure and HLA in healthy donors. Primers included in the PCR were 60 Vbeta and 13 Jbeta primers. The assay was immunoSEQ multiplex PCR, and TCRdb's table has in-frame clones only and misses some. Of roughly 120,000 clones listed, 76% are singletons. The specimen sequenced was PBMCs. These receptors all come from a woman in her 50s in good health and CMV-seropositive.

The chain has TRBV4-1 and TRBJ2-7; 11 positions agree with TRBD1. The CDR3 consists of 18 residues. In germline, CDR1 is MGHRA, CDR2 YSYEKL. V lost 3 bases and J lost 5; bases outside the gene matches: 15. The CDR3 DNA sequence: TGCGCCAGCAGCCAGACGGGACAGGGGGGGCGTTGGCGCGACGAGCAGTACTTC. Translating it yields CASSQTGQGGRWRDEQYF.

This chain joins TRBV7-2 and TRBJ1-2, with 7 bases aligning to TRBD1. The CDR3 totals 14 residues. Unmatched junction bases numbered 10, after V lost 5 bases and J lost 7 bases. The germline CDR1 and CDR2 sequences are SGHTA and FQGNSA. The CDR3 DNA sequence: TGTGCCAGCAGCCTCATTGGGACAGAGTCTGGCTACACCTTC. Encoded protein: CASSLIGTESGYTF.

J is TRBJ1-6 and V is TRBV7-8; TRBD1 agrees at 10 bases. This CDR3 is 15 amino acids long. The germline CDR1 and CDR2 sequences are SGHVS and FQNEAQ. V was clipped by 5 bases and J by 10 bases; unmatched bases: 8. Here the CDR3 reads CASSEGTGVESPLHF. As DNA, the CDR3 is TGTGCCAGCAGCGAAGGGACAGGGGTTGAGTCACCCCTCCACTTT.

This chain links TRBV2 with TRBJ1-2, with D perhaps matching TRBD1 (5 bases). Deletions cut 4 bases from V and 8 bases from J, with 14 bases between. Per the germline V gene, CDR1 is SNHLY and CDR2 is FYNNEI. The CDR3 length is 13 residues. The CDR3 is CASSAQGDFGYTF. The CDR3 DNA sequence: TGTGCCAGCAGTGCCCAGGGCGATTTCGGCTACACCTTC.

In this sample, this clone turned up once. This CDR3 reads CSDTTGGDTQYF. In nucleotides, the CDR3 is TGCAGCGATACGACAGGGGGTGATACGCAGTATTTT. V is TRBV29-1 and J is TRBJ2-3, with 9 bases that match TRBD1. This CDR3 has 12 residues. Germline values: CDR1 SQVTM, CDR2 ANQGSEA. V shed 7 bases and J 6 bases; nucleotides not matched to a gene: 5.

V and J are TRBV11-3 and TRBJ2-5; 14 bases match TRBD2. CDR1 SGHNT and CDR2 YENEEA come from the germline V gene. This CDR3 has 19 amino acids. The J segment lost 1 base and the V segment lost 5 bases, leaving 12 bases of the junction unmatched. The CDR3 DNA reads as TGTGCCAGCAGCCCCCCCCCGACTAGCGGGGGGGAAATCCAAGAGACCCAGTACTTC. Amino acid sequence: CASSPPPTSGGEIQETQYF.

This clone was counted between two and nine times. The chain couples TRBV23-1 to TRBJ2-5; a weak D match, TRBD1 (5 bases). TRBV23-1 counts as an open reading frame of uncertain function. V was cut by 4 bases and J by 5 bases, with 20 bases left in between. The CDR3 spans 16 residues. CDR3 sequence (DNA): TGCGCCAGCAGTCCCCCAGGAAAGGGGATAGGGGAGACCCAGTACTTC. Encoded protein: CASSPPGKGIGETQYF.

The CDR3 region is CASSPLTGGITEAFF. In nucleotides, the CDR3 is TGTGCCAGCAGCCCTTTGACAGGGGGCATCACTGAAGCTTTCTTT. The rearrangement uses TRBV7-2 and TRBJ1-1; 10 positions agree with TRBD1. Looked up from germline, CDR1 is SGHTA and CDR2 is FQGNSA. The V segment lost 5 bases and the J segment 4 bases; nucleotides outside the gene matches: 7. The CDR3 extends over 15 amino acids.

V gene TRBV7-2 combines with J gene TRBJ2-1; 9 bases line up with TRBD1. The CDR3 is 16 amino acids. Trimming cost V 3 bases and J 6 bases; bases outside gene matches: 9. The germline CDR1 and CDR2 sequences are SGHTA and FQGNSA. The CDR3 sequence: CASSLEGTGPLNEQFF. The CDR3 nucleotides are TGTGCCAGCAGCTTGGAAGGGACAGGGCCCCTCAATGAGCAGTTCTTC.

CDR3 amino acids: CASSPPRTGGDEKLFF. The CDR3 DNA follows: TGTGCCAGCAGCCCTCCCCGGACAGGGGGCGATGAAAAACTGTTTTTT. J is TRBJ1-4 and V is TRBV5-4; TRBD1 matches at 11 bases. Germline V gene data show CDR1 as SGHNT and CDR2 as YYREEE (reference sequence). Trimming took 4 bases from V and 6 from J; bases not matched to a gene: 8. The CDR3 length is 16 residues. Filled out from reference TRBV5-4 and TRBJ1-4, the complete variable domain reads ETGVTQSPTHLIKTRGQQVTLRCSSQSGHNTVSWYQQALGQGPQFIFQYYREEENGRGNFPPRFSGLQFPNYSSELNVNALELDDSALYLCASSPPRTGGDEKLFFGSGTQLSVL.

This clone has just a few counts. V is TRBV19 and J is TRBJ1-6; D gene unclear. The V end was cut by 4 bases, the J end by 6 bases, with 13 bases between. Germline CDR1 is LNHDA and CDR2 is SQIVND (reference sequence). CDR3 length: 15 amino acids. Here the CDR3 reads CASSTRREGNSPLHF. CDR3 sequence (DNA): TGTGCCAGTAGTACCAGACGGGAAGGTAATTCACCCCTCCACTTT.

The chain links TRBV11-1 to TRBJ2-6; 8 positions match TRBD2. J was trimmed by 0 bases and V by 3 bases; bases with no gene match: 10. There are 19 residues in the CDR3. From germline, CDR1 is SGHAT and CDR2 FQDESV (reference sequence). The CDR3 DNA reads as TGTGCCAGCAGCTTTACACGGGAGGGCGAACCCTCTGGGGCCAACGTCCTGACTTTC. Encoded protein: CASSFTREGEPSGANVLTF.

V and J are TRBV5-1 and TRBJ1-4; D possibly corresponds to TRBD1 (5 bases). Germline V gene data show CDR1 as SGHRS and CDR2 as YFSETQ. The CDR3 totals 15 residues. V dropped 5 bases and J dropped 2 bases, with 13 bases sitting between them. The CDR3: CASSRRGDTNEKLFF. In DNA, the CDR3 is TGCGCCAGCAGTCGACGGGGGGACACTAATGAAAAACTGTTTTTT.

The CDR3 protein is CASSTGVLGETQYF. CDR3 nucleotides: TGTGCCAGCAGCACAGGGGTTTTAGGAGAGACCCAGTACTTC. The V gene is TRBV2, the J gene TRBJ2-5, with 7 bases lining up with TRBD1. The CDR3 runs to 14 residues. V shed 6 bases, J shed 4 bases, and the junction held 8 bases outside the gene matches. The germline gives CDR1 SNHLY, CDR2 FYNNEI. The complete variable domain, with remaining parts taken from reference TRBV2 and TRBJ2-5, reads EPEVTQTPSHQVTQMGQEVILRCVPISNHLYFYWYRQILGQKVEFLVSFYNNEISEKSEIFDDQFSVERPDGSNFTLKIRSTKLEDSAMYFCASSTGVLGETQYFGPGTRLLVL.

The chain recombines TRBV6-5 with TRBJ2-5, with 11 positions matching TRBD1. The junction had 3 bases not matched to a gene; V was cut back by 2 bases and J by 4 bases. CDR1 is MNHEY and CDR2 is SVGAGI in the germline V gene. This CDR3 has 15 residues. In nucleotides, the CDR3 is TGTGCCAGCAGTTACGGGACAGGGGGTCGAGAGACCCAGTACTTC. Protein product: CASSYGTGGRETQYF.

The rearrangement links TRBV7-9 to TRBJ1-1, with unresolved D. The V end lost 6 bases, the J end lost 3 bases, and 11 bases lay between the germline ends. Germline V gives CDR1 SEHNR, CDR2 FQNEAQ (reference sequence). The CDR3 sequence is 13 residues long. CDR3 amino acids: CASRGTGYTEAFF. The CDR3 bases are TGTGCCAGCAGGGGAACGGGGTACACTGAAGCTTTCTTT.

A word on this clone: Mismatch with germline at one junction end may stem from a read error. V and J are TRBV9 and TRBJ2-5; 11 bases agree with TRBD2. The CDR3 consists of 18 residues. Germline V gene sequence: CDR1 SGDLS, CDR2 YYNGEE. The DNA of the CDR3 is TGTGCCAGCAGCTCCCCCGGTACTAGCGGGAGCTTGCAAGGGACCCAGTACTTC. Translation gives CASSSPGTSGSLQGTQYF.

The rearrangement links TRBV19 to TRBJ1-5; maybe TRBD1 (5 bases). Trimming left V 4 bases short and J 2 bases short, with 15 bases between. The CDR3 is 16 amino acids. The germline CDR1 and CDR2 sequences are LNHDA and SQIVND (reference sequence). The CDR3 here is CASSSTRVAGNQPQHF. In nucleotides, the CDR3 is TGTGCCAGTAGTAGTACCAGGGTGGCGGGCAATCAGCCCCAGCATTTT.

The chain recombines TRBV7-8 with TRBJ1-3, with D perhaps TRBD1 (5 bases). CDR1 and CDR2 (germline): SGHVS, FQNEAQ. V lost 5 bases, J lost 0 bases, and 14 bases lay in between. CDR3 size: 16 residues. The CDR3 sequence is CASSPTPGRSGNTIYF. CDR3 coding DNA: TGTGCCAGCAGCCCCACTCCAGGGCGCTCTGGAAACACCATATATTTT.

The gene calls are TRBV5-1 and TRBJ1-2; the match to TRBD1 covers 7 bases. Germline V CDR1 and CDR2: SGHRS, YFSETQ. This CDR3 is 15 amino acids long. V shed 3 bases and J 3 bases; nucleotides not matched to a gene: 8. The CDR3 reads CASSSAGGLDYGYTF. In nucleotides, the CDR3 is TGCGCCAGCAGCTCGGCAGGGGGGCTAGACTATGGCTACACCTTC.

With regard to this clone: Additional DNA sequences in this sample encode the identical CDR3. The V and J genes are TRBV5-1 and TRBJ2-1; D possibly corresponds to TRBD2 (5 bases). The germline V gene encodes CDR1 SGHRS and CDR2 YFSETQ. This CDR3 is 15 amino acids long. V lost 0 bases to trimming and J lost 0 bases, with 7 bases between them. The CDR3 sequence: CASSLGGSSYNEQFF. In DNA form, the CDR3 reads TGCGCCAGCAGCTTGGGAGGGAGCTCCTACAATGAGCAGTTCTTC.

This chain joins TRBV19 and TRBJ2-3; TRBD2 matches 7 bases. This CDR3 spans 14 amino acids. The trim removed 7 bases at V and 1 base at J, leaving 5 bases unmatched. CDR1 and CDR2 from the germline V gene are LNHDA and SQIVND (reference sequence). Here the CDR3 DNA reads TGTGCCAGTACTAGACGGGGGGGCACAGATACGCAGTATTTT. Its protein is CASTRRGGTDTQYF.

This sequence joins TRBV7-9 and TRBJ2-5; 8 bases fit TRBD1. With V trimmed by 5 bases and J by 0 bases, 11 bases remained unmatched. The V gene's germline CDR1 is SEHNR and CDR2 FQNEAQ (reference sequence). The CDR3 sequence is 17 residues long. CDR3 protein: CASSATRDRTYQETQYF. DNA for the CDR3: TGTGCCAGCAGCGCGACCCGGGACAGGACGTACCAAGAGACCCAGTACTTC.

The chain combines TRBV7-3 with TRBJ2-5, with 9 bases fitting TRBD1. This CDR3 contains 14 residues. Germline V CDR1 and CDR2: SGHTA, FQGTGA. Trimming removed 6 bases from V and 5 bases from J; junction bases left unmatched: 7. The CDR3 DNA sequence: TGTGCCAGCAGTTTGACAGGGGGACGGGAGACCCAGTACTTC. This translates into CASSLTGGRETQYF.

The chain links TRBV2 to TRBJ2-7; D is possibly TRBD1 (5 bases). The V gene's germline CDR1 is SNHLY and CDR2 FYNNEI. CDR3 size: 15 residues. Trimming removed 6 bases from V and 2 bases from J, with 17 bases in between. The CDR3 reads CASRARTQAPYEQYF. The CDR3 region has the DNA TGTGCCAGCAGAGCCAGGACACAAGCACCCTACGAGCAGTACTTC.

The chain employs TRBV15 and TRBJ2-1, with 8 bases matching TRBD2. J was trimmed by 4 bases and V by 0 bases; bases with no gene match: 5. Germline CDR1 reads LNHNV; CDR2 reads YYDKDF (reference sequence). The CDR3 has 16 amino acids. The DNA of the CDR3 is TGTGCCACCAGCAGAGATCCCGGGGGGGAGTACAATGAGCAGTTCTTC. Amino acids: CATSRDPGGEYNEQFF. The whole variable domain, remainder taken from reference TRBV15 and TRBJ2-1, is DAMVIQNPRYQVTQFGKPVTLSCSQTLNHNVMYWYQQKSSQAPKLLFHYYDKDFNNEADTPDNFQSRRPNTSFCFLDIRSPGLGDTAMYLCATSRDPGGEYNEQFFGPGTRLTVL.

The chain carries TRBV7-8 and TRBJ2-1, with 9 bases lining up with TRBD2. Germline trimming cut 5 bases from V and 5 bases from J; bases unmatched to any gene: 10. This CDR3 has 16 amino acids. The germline gives CDR1 SGHVS, CDR2 FQNEAQ. The CDR3 DNA sequence: TGTGCCAGCAGCATAACTAAGCGGGGGGCAAACAATGAGCAGTTCTTC. Translating it yields CASSITKRGANNEQFF.

V usage is TRBV6-5 and J usage is TRBJ1-2, with D tentatively TRBD1 (5 bases). V was cut by 6 bases and J by 1 base, with 15 bases left in between. The germline gives CDR1 MNHEY, CDR2 SVGAGI. This CDR3 is built from 15 residues. The CDR3 DNA reads TGTGCCAGCAGCCCTAGCGGGACGGATAACTATGGCTACACCTTC. Translation: CASSPSGTDNYGYTF.

J is TRBJ2-3 and V is TRBV18; 12 bases are shared with TRBD2. The CDR3 sequence is 16 residues long. The V segment lost 1 base and the J segment 4 bases; nucleotides outside the gene matches: 3. CDR1 and CDR2 (germline): KGHSH, LQKENI. This chain's CDR3 is CASSPRLAGGPDTQYF. For the CDR3, the DNA is TGTGCCAGCTCACCACGGCTAGCGGGAGGGCCAGATACGCAGTATTTT.